The next 20 T cell receptor beta chains were all read from a single sample in a study of beta chain features in type 1 diabetes. As every portion of the isolated RNA was reverse transcribed, the sequencing read expressed TCRB transcripts. Assay: immunoSEQ multiplex PCR; the TCRdb copy retains only in-frame clones and omits some. The profile shows hundreds of thousands of clones, 55% to 70% of them singletons. Material: naive CD4+ T cells from blood. Receptors originate from a man aged 30-40 years in good health.

The rearrangement joins TRBV9 to TRBJ1-2; D not certain. The ends were cut back, 3 bases at V and 1 base at J, with 4 bases in the middle. The germline CDR1 and CDR2 sequences are SGDLS and YYNGEE. The CDR3 runs to 12 residues. CDR3 sequence (DNA): TGTGCCAGCAGCGCCAATAACTATGGCTACACCTTC. Translating gives CASSANNYGYTF.

The V and J genes are TRBV29-1 and TRBJ2-1; TRBD1 is a possible D gene (6 bases). The CDR3 is made up of 14 amino acids. From germline, CDR1 is SQVTM and CDR2 ANQGSEA. Trimming removed 7 bases from V and 0 bases from J, with 13 bases in between. CDR3 loop: CSAQGGSSYNEQFF. CDR3 DNA: TGCAGCGCCCAAGGGGGAAGCTCCTACAATGAGCAGTTCTTC.

The chain employs TRBV10-3 and TRBJ2-1, with D maybe TRBD1 (6 bases). The CDR3 contains 14 residues. From germline, CDR1 is ENHRY and CDR2 SYGVKD. V lost 7 bases and J lost 7, with 17 bases in between. The CDR3 protein is CAITRIGGSNEQFF. In DNA form, the CDR3 reads TGTGCCATCACCCGGATAGGGGGTTCGAATGAGCAGTTCTTC.

This chain uses TRBV25-1 with TRBJ2-4; tentative D call: TRBD2 (6 bases). Germline loops: CDR1 MGHDK, CDR2 SYGVNS. Trimming left V 10 bases short and J 7 bases short, with 17 bases between. The CDR3 consists of 13 residues. The CDR3 here is CAILGGIGNIQYF. The CDR3 nucleotides read TGTGCCATCCTGGGGGGTATTGGCAACATTCAGTACTTC. The whole variable domain, filled in from reference TRBV25-1 and TRBJ2-4, reads EADIYQTPRYLVIGTGKKITLECSQTMGHDKMYWYQQDPGMELHLIHYSYGVNSTEKGDLSSESTVSRIRTEHFPLTLESARPSHTSQYLCAILGGIGNIQYFGAGTRLSVL.

This clone came up a few times. The chain recombines TRBV4-2 with TRBJ1-6; D perhaps matches TRBD1 (6 bases). With 3 bases removed from V and 3 bases from J, the gap between germline ends came to 9 bases. CDR1 and CDR2 (germline): LGHNA, YNFKEQ. CDR3 length: 15 residues. CDR3 in DNA: TGTGCCAGCAGCCAGGGGGCTGGCTATAATTCACCCCTCCACTTT. Its protein product is CASSQGAGYNSPLHF.

J is TRBJ1-4 and V is TRBV29-1; 7 nucleotides align to TRBD1. V gave up 7 bases and J gave up 2 bases; unmatched junction bases: 4. The CDR3 length is 13 residues. Germline V gives CDR1 SQVTM, CDR2 ANQGSEA. This CDR3 is CSARQGTNEKLFF. In nucleotides, the CDR3 is TGCAGCGCCAGACAGGGTACTAATGAAAAACTGTTTTTT.

V and J are TRBV29-1 and TRBJ2-5, with TRBD1 as a possible D gene (6 bases). V gave up 8 bases and J gave up 4 bases, with 20 bases separating them. The germline gives CDR1 SQVTM, CDR2 ANQGSEA. CDR3 length: 14 amino acids. The CDR3 DNA is TGCAGCTCCTCTCGTGGACAGCGGAGAGAGACCCAGTACTTC. This codes for CSSSRGQRRETQYF.

This chain joins TRBV19 and TRBJ1-3; D ambiguous. Trimming cost V 4 bases and J 2 bases, with 12 bases left between them. The CDR3 sequence is 15 residues long. Germline V gives CDR1 LNHDA, CDR2 SQIVND (reference sequence). The CDR3 region is CASSTPEGAGNTIYF. The CDR3 DNA reads as TGTGCCAGTAGTACCCCGGAGGGAGCTGGAAACACCATATATTTT.

The chain recombines TRBV10-3 with TRBJ2-1, with 8 bases matching TRBD2. Germline V gives CDR1 ENHRY, CDR2 SYGVKD. The CDR3 consists of 15 residues. J gave up 1 base and V 6 bases, and 5 bases lay outside the gene matches. The CDR3 DNA reads TGTGCCATCAGGATTAGCGGGATATCCTACAATGAGCAGTTCTTC. This encodes CAIRISGISYNEQFF.

V is TRBV14 and J is TRBJ2-5, with 12 nucleotides matching TRBD2. Looked up from germline, CDR1 is SGHDN and CDR2 is FVKESK. Trimming removed 3 bases from V and 1 base from J; junction bases left unmatched: 9. This CDR3 comprises 18 residues. The CDR3 DNA reads TGTGCCAGCAGCCACATCCCCGGGACTAGCGGGTCCCAAGAGACCCAGTACTTC. This sequence encodes CASSHIPGTSGSQETQYF.

This clone was seen a few times. The chain combines TRBV4-2 with TRBJ2-7, with TRBD1 matching 7 bases. Germline CDR1 and CDR2: LGHNA and YNFKEQ. Losses at the gene ends were 5 bases for V and 3 bases for J; bases not matched to a gene: 10. The CDR3 runs 15 residues. The CDR3 here is CASSANSDRYYEQYF. CDR3 DNA: TGTGCCAGCAGCGCTAATTCGGACAGGTACTACGAGCAGTACTTC.

The chain has TRBV29-1 and TRBJ2-5; 7 nucleotides line up with TRBD1. The CDR3 spans 14 residues. J gave up 5 bases and V 6 bases, and 12 bases lay outside the gene matches. From germline, CDR1 is SQVTM and CDR2 ANQGSEA. CDR3 sequence (DNA): TGCAGCGTCCCGGGACAGAGTTTGGGGGAGACCCAGTACTTC. It codes for CSVPGQSLGETQYF. Complete variable domain (other parts from reference TRBV29-1 and TRBJ2-5): SAVISQKPSRDICQRGTSLTIQCQVDSQVTMMFWYRQQPGQSLTLIATANQGSEATYESGFVIDKFPISRPNLTFSTLTVSNMSPEDSSIYLCSVPGQSLGETQYFGPGTRLLVL.

The chain carries TRBV5-4 and TRBJ2-1; no firm D call. There are 15 residues in the CDR3. Germline V CDR1 and CDR2: SGHNT, YYREEE (reference sequence). V lost 0 bases, J lost 5 bases, and 12 bases lay in between. DNA for the CDR3: TGTGCCAGCAGCTTGGGACCACCCGCAAACAATGAGCAGTTCTTC. Protein: CASSLGPPANNEQFF.

The rearrangement joins TRBV11-2 to TRBJ2-1; 7 bases line up with TRBD2. CDR3 length equals 15 residues. CDR1 is SGHAT, CDR2 FQNNGV, per germline. Trimming removed 0 bases from V and 3 bases from J; junction bases left unmatched: 2. The CDR3 region is CASSLERTSYNEQFF. The CDR3 DNA follows: TGTGCCAGCAGCTTAGAACGGACTAGCTACAATGAGCAGTTCTTC. The full variable domain, with the rest looked up from reference TRBV11-2 and TRBJ2-1, is EAGVAQSPRYKIIEKRQSVAFWCNPISGHATLYWYQQILGQGPKLLIQFQNNGVVDDSQLPKDRFSAERLKGVDSTLKIQPAKLEDSAVYLCASSLERTSYNEQFFGPGTRLTVL.

The chain recombines TRBV10-3 with TRBJ2-7; D gene uncertain. The CDR3 sequence is 11 residues long. Germline CDR1 reads ENHRY; CDR2 reads SYGVKD. V lost 4 bases to trimming and J lost 7 bases, with 8 bases between them. CDR3 in amino acids: CAISVVGEQYF. CDR3 bases: TGTGCCATCAGTGTCGTCGGTGAGCAGTACTTC.

The chain carries TRBV6-6 and TRBJ2-6, with D unclear. V dropped 2 bases and J dropped 0 bases, with 5 bases sitting between them. CDR3 size: 15 residues. Per germline, CDR1 MNHNY and CDR2 SVGAGI (reference sequence). CDR3 amino acids: CASSYRSSGANVLTF. The DNA of the CDR3 is TGTGCCAGCAGTTACCGTTCCTCTGGGGCCAACGTCCTGACTTTC.

J is TRBJ1-2 and V is TRBV11-2; D is undetermined. Germline V gene sequence: CDR1 SGHAT, CDR2 FQNNGV. V lost 0 bases and J lost 4, with 3 bases in between. The CDR3 runs to 12 residues. The CDR3 DNA reads TGTGCCAGCAGCTTAGAAGGCTATGGCTACACCTTC. Encoded protein: CASSLEGYGYTF.

The rearrangement joins TRBV19 to TRBJ2-5; TRBD1 matches at 11 bases. The CDR3 runs 15 residues. CDR1 LNHDA and CDR2 SQIVND come from the germline V gene (reference sequence). The ends lost 5 bases at V and 5 bases at J; junction bases unmatched: 7. CDR3 coding DNA: TGTGCCAGTAGTCTCCGGACAGGGGGCTGGGAGACCCAGTACTTC. It translates to CASSLRTGGWETQYF.

This clone was detected only a few times. The V call is TRBV29-1, the J call TRBJ1-1; 8 positions agree with TRBD1. The CDR3 is made up of 13 amino acids. Per the germline V gene, CDR1 is SQVTM and CDR2 is ANQGSEA. V lost 7 bases, J lost 0 bases, and 4 bases stayed unmatched. CDR3: CSGDRKMNTEAFF. CDR3 DNA: TGCAGCGGGGACAGGAAAATGAACACTGAAGCTTTCTTT.

This rearrangement joins TRBV7-2 to TRBJ1-1; 7 bases map to TRBD1. The CDR3 consists of 12 residues. V gave up 2 bases and J gave up 10 bases; unmatched junction bases: 4. Germline V lookup: CDR1 SGHTA, CDR2 FQGNSA. Written as DNA, the CDR3 is TGTGCCAGCAGCTTAAGGACAGGTGGAGCTTTCTTT. This encodes CASSLRTGGAFF.